One and the same sample provided the 26 T cell receptor beta chains below, sequenced in a study of HIV-infected patients and healthy controls. No cell fractionation was done, so the repertoire covers all unsorted peripheral blood T cells. cDNA was made from approximately 500 ng RNA using alpha and beta constant primers. Each of the alpha and beta chains got its own library through chain-specific third strand synthesis with indices. TCRdb passed the 5' RACE reads through MiXCR, listing each CDR3 protein once. This table holds some 13,000 distinct CDR3 sequences, approximately 10% found once. What was sequenced was blood. The receptors come from an adult in good health.

This clonotype is medium-sized. The gene calls are TRBV28 and TRBJ1-2; 8 bases align to TRBD1. The trim removed 10 bases at V and 0 bases at J, leaving 4 bases unmatched. The CDR3 has 13 residues. Germline-derived CDR1 and CDR2 are MDHEN and SYDVKM. The CDR3 DNA reads as TGTGCCACTAGGACAGGGCCTAACTATGGCTACACCTTC. This translates into CATRTGPNYGYTF.

This clonotype was observed many times. CDR3 sequence (DNA): TGTGCCAGCAGCCCGAGTGGCAAAAACATTCAGTACTTC. Residues: CASSPSGKNIQYF. This chain links TRBV3-1 with TRBJ2-4; the D is unclear. Germline V gene data show CDR1 as LGHDT and CDR2 as YNNKEL (reference sequence). Trimming stripped 4 bases from V and 3 bases from J, with 7 bases between. This CDR3 comprises 13 residues.

This clonotype was counted many times. The chain links TRBV28 to TRBJ1-5; TRBD1 might be the D (6 bases). This CDR3 spans 14 amino acids. The germline V gene encodes CDR1 MDHEN and CDR2 SYDVKM. With 6 bases removed from V and 3 bases from J, the gap between germline ends came to 12 bases. The CDR3 DNA reads as TGTGCCAGCAGCCCGACAGGTGTCAATCAGCCCCAGCATTTT. It is translated as CASSPTGVNQPQHF.

This clonotype was counted ten times or more. The gene calls are TRBV7-6 and TRBJ1-1; D gene unclear. Germline CDR1 and CDR2: SGHVS and FNYEAQ. V was clipped by 5 bases and J by 3 bases, with 10 bases between them. There are 13 residues in the CDR3. The CDR3 is CASSRTLDTEAFF. CDR3 sequence (DNA): TGTGCCAGCAGCCGGACCCTGGACACTGAAGCTTTCTTT. The full variable domain, with the rest looked up from reference TRBV7-6 and TRBJ1-1, is GAGVSQSPRYKVTKRGQDVALRCDPISGHVSLYWYRQALGQGPEFLTYFNYEAQQDKSGLPNDRFSAERPEGSISTLTIQRTEQRDSAMYRCASSRTLDTEAFFGQGTRLTVV.

This clonotype was seen many times. The rearrangement links TRBV20-1 to TRBJ1-5; TRBD1 agrees at 7 bases. The junction had 6 bases not matched to a gene; V was cut back by 3 bases and J by 7 bases. CDR3 length: 13 residues. Germline lookup yields CDR1 DFQATT and CDR2 SNEGSKA (reference sequence). The DNA of the CDR3 is TGCAGTGCTAGCGGAGGGGGCGGGCAGCCCCAGCATTTT. Its translation is CSASGGGGQPQHF.

This clonotype is categorized as medium-sized (0.01 to 0.1%). This chain connects TRBV11-2 to TRBJ1-1, with 8 bases matching TRBD1. The germline V gene has CDR1 SGHAT and CDR2 FQNNGV. J was trimmed by 9 bases and V by 5 bases; bases with no gene match: 8. This CDR3 contains 13 residues. The CDR3 region is CASSPNRGGQAFF. The CDR3 region has the DNA TGTGCCAGCAGCCCGAACAGGGGGGGGCAAGCTTTCTTT.

This clonotype was recorded a few times. The chain uses TRBV12-5 and TRBJ2-1; TRBD2 matches at 10 bases. CDR1 is LGHNT, CDR2 FRNRAP, per germline. V dropped 1 base and J dropped 7; count of bases not matched to a gene: 10. This CDR3 comprises 17 residues. CDR3 region: CASGLGLTSGNRNEQFF. CDR3 DNA sequence: TGTGCTAGTGGTTTGGGCCTTACTAGCGGGAATCGGAATGAGCAGTTCTTC.

The chain has TRBV12-3 or TRBV12-4 and TRBJ2-7; 9 nucleotides line up with TRBD1. The CDR3 loop spans 14 amino acids. Germline trimming cut 5 bases from V and 5 bases from J; bases unmatched to any gene: 7. The DNA of the CDR3 is TGTGCCAGCAGTCACGTGACAGGGGGTGACGAGCAGTACTTC. Encoded protein: CASSHVTGGDEQYF.

The J gene is TRBJ1-5, the V gene TRBV20-1; TRBD1 matches 8 bases. J lost 0 bases, V lost 1 base, and 8 bases had no gene match. In germline, CDR1 is DFQATT, CDR2 SNEGSKA (reference sequence). CDR3 length: 17 amino acids. In DNA form, the CDR3 reads TGCAGTGCTAGAGCCGTCGGGACAGGCCCTAGCAATCAGCCCCAGCATTTT. This encodes CSARAVGTGPSNQPQHF.

The V gene is TRBV6-5, the J gene TRBJ2-2, with no clear D. CDR1 and CDR2 from the germline V gene are MNHEY and SVGAGI. The CDR3 loop spans 15 amino acids. V was trimmed by 5 bases and J by 4 bases, leaving 14 bases between them. CDR3 DNA sequence: TGTGCCAGCAGTCTCCGGCGGCAGACCACCGGGGAGCTGTTTTTT. Residues: CASSLRRQTTGELFF.

This clonotype has just a few counts. The chain links TRBV6-5 to TRBJ1-4, with D possibly being TRBD1 (5 bases). V was trimmed by 4 bases and J by 3 bases, leaving 9 bases between them. The CDR3 extends over 14 amino acids. Germline V gives CDR1 MNHEY, CDR2 SVGAGI. CDR3 DNA sequence: TGTGCCAGCAGTTCCAGGGTTTCTAATGAAAAACTGTTTTTT. Its protein product is CASSSRVSNEKLFF.

The chain couples TRBV12-3 or TRBV12-4 to TRBJ1-1; D unclear. There are 12 residues in the CDR3. V lost 3 bases and J 4 bases, leaving 6 bases between the germline ends. This CDR3 is CASSLRGTEAFF. In DNA form, the CDR3 reads TGTGCCAGCAGTTTGCGAGGCACTGAAGCTTTCTTT.

This clonotype is classed as medium-sized (0.01 to 0.1%). The chain has TRBV18 and TRBJ1-4; D uncertain. The CDR3 has 13 amino acids. Trimming took off 5 bases at V and 4 bases at J, with 8 bases between the two ends. In germline, CDR1 is KGHSH, CDR2 LQKENI. CDR3: CASSSALNEKLFF. Here the CDR3 DNA reads TGTGCCAGCTCATCGGCCCTTAATGAAAAACTGTTTTTT.

The CDR3 is CASSQTGRRAGELFF. The CDR3 nucleotides read TGTGCCAGCAGCCAAACAGGAAGACGGGCCGGGGAGCTGTTTTTT. V is TRBV12-3 or TRBV12-4 and J is TRBJ2-2; tentatively, D is TRBD1 (5 bases). CDR3 length: 15 residues. Trimming took 6 bases from V and 6 from J, leaving 17 bases between them.

This clonotype was picked up many times. The chain combines TRBV7-9 with TRBJ2-1; 11 nucleotides agree with TRBD2. V dropped 4 bases and J dropped 1; count of bases not matched to a gene: 3. The CDR3 is 16 residues long. The germline V gene encodes CDR1 SEHNR and CDR2 FQNEAQ (reference sequence). The CDR3 spells CASSSGLAGSYNEQFF. The CDR3 region has the DNA TGTGCCAGCAGCTCCGGACTAGCGGGTTCCTACAATGAGCAGTTCTTC. Drawing the rest from reference TRBV7-9 and TRBJ2-1, the complete variable domain is DTGVSQNPRHKITKRGQNVTFRCDPISEHNRLYWYRQTLGQGPEFLTYFQNEAQLEKSRLLSDRFSAERPKGSFSTLEIQRTEQGDSAMYLCASSSGLAGSYNEQFFGPGTRLTVL.

This clonotype was picked up many times. J is TRBJ2-1 and V is TRBV24-1; D is possibly TRBD2 (5 bases). Trimming cost V 2 bases and J 12 bases, with 13 bases left between them. The CDR3 runs to 13 residues. Germline lookup yields CDR1 KGHDR and CDR2 SFDVKD. In nucleotides, the CDR3 is TGTGCCACCAGTGATTCGGACTTCTCCAGGCAGTTCTTC. Its protein product is CATSDSDFSRQFF.

The chain combines TRBV3-1 with TRBJ1-1, with D hard to call. Germline CDR1 and CDR2: LGHDT and YNNKEL (reference sequence). The CDR3 has 13 amino acids. V was clipped by 1 base and J by 4 bases, with 7 bases between them. The chain's CDR3 is CASSQVTTTEAFF. CDR3 coding DNA: TGTGCCAGCAGCCAAGTAACTACCACTGAAGCTTTCTTT.

Many counts were recorded for this clonotype. J is TRBJ2-2 and V is TRBV12-3 or TRBV12-4; D possibly corresponds to TRBD1 (5 bases). This CDR3 spans 14 amino acids. Between the trimmed V and J ends, which lost 9 bases and 5 bases, there was a span of 16 bases. CDR3 sequence reads: CASRNPGWTGELFF. The CDR3 coding sequence is TGTGCCAGTAGGAACCCAGGGTGGACCGGGGAGCTGTTTTTT.

By share of the sample, this clonotype is medium-sized. The chain combines TRBV12-3 or TRBV12-4 with TRBJ2-1, with D perhaps matching TRBD1 or TRBD2 (5 bases each). Trimming cost V 1 base and J 7 bases, with 11 bases left between them. This CDR3 region has 14 residues. CDR3 protein: CASSLGGWGNEQFF. DNA of the CDR3: TGTGCCAGCAGTTTAGGGGGGTGGGGTAATGAGCAGTTCTTC.

The chain employs TRBV7-3 and TRBJ2-1, with D unclear. V lost 2 bases to trimming and J lost 4 bases, with 9 bases between them. Germline V CDR1 and CDR2: SGHTA, FQGTGA. The CDR3 is made up of 14 amino acids. For the CDR3, the DNA is TGTGCCAGCAGCTTAGGCACGGCGTACAATGAGCAGTTCTTC. It yields the protein CASSLGTAYNEQFF.

This clonotype was counted ten times or more. This chain joins TRBV7-9 and TRBJ2-7; 11 bases fit TRBD1. The J segment lost 0 bases and the V segment lost 0 bases, leaving 4 bases of the junction unmatched. CDR1 and CDR2 (germline): SEHNR, FQNEAQ (reference sequence). CDR3 length equals 17 residues. The CDR3 here is CASSLAGTGGVSYEQYF. The CDR3 DNA follows: TGTGCCAGCAGCTTAGCGGGGACAGGGGGTGTCTCCTACGAGCAGTACTTC.

This clonotype is classed as medium-sized. This chain links TRBV11-2 with TRBJ2-1; D possibly corresponds to TRBD2 (6 bases). The germline CDR1 and CDR2 sequences are SGHAT and FQNNGV. Trimming took 0 bases from V and 3 from J, leaving 9 bases between them. CDR3 size: 15 residues. CDR3 nucleotide sequence: TGTGCCAGCAGCTTAGATCGGGGGAACTACAATGAGCAGTTCTTC. Amino acid sequence: CASSLDRGNYNEQFF.

This clonotype ranks as medium-sized. The V call is TRBV29-1, the J call TRBJ2-5; TRBD1 matches at 8 bases. V shed 3 bases, J shed 5 bases, and the junction held 2 bases outside the gene matches. The CDR3 spans 12 residues. Germline loops: CDR1 SQVTM, CDR2 ANQGSEA. CDR3: CSVDRGRETQYF. The CDR3 DNA sequence: TGCAGCGTTGACAGGGGGCGGGAGACCCAGTACTTC. Together with reference TRBV29-1 and TRBJ2-5, the CDR3 gives the full variable domain: SAVISQKPSRDICQRGTSLTIQCQVDSQVTMMFWYRQQPGQSLTLIATANQGSEATYESGFVIDKFPISRPNLTFSTLTVSNMSPEDSSIYLCSVDRGRETQYFGPGTRLLVL.

At least ten counts were recorded for this clonotype. The chain has TRBV6-6 and TRBJ2-1; the D gene is possibly TRBD2 (6 bases). CDR3 size: 13 residues. With 2 bases removed from V and 5 bases from J, the gap between germline ends came to 7 bases. Germline assignment: CDR1 MNHNY and CDR2 SVGAGI (reference sequence). The CDR3 DNA reads as TGTGCCAGCAGTTACGGAGGGGACAATGAGCAGTTCTTC. Amino acids: CASSYGGDNEQFF.

The chain uses TRBV3-1 and TRBJ2-5; possible D gene TRBD1, 6 bases. Trimming pared 1 base from V and 6 bases from J, leaving 18 bases between. CDR1 and CDR2 (germline): LGHDT, YNNKEL (reference sequence). The CDR3 has 16 amino acids. CDR3 region: CASSQGGQGRRKTQYF. In DNA form, the CDR3 reads TGTGCCAGCAGCCAAGGAGGGCAGGGGCGTCGGAAGACCCAGTACTTC.

In this sample, this clonotype turned up many times. The CDR3, as DNA: TGTGCCAGCGAACGGCCCCCAGGGGCGCCCGGTAATTCACCCCTCCACTTT. Translated, it gives CASERPPGAPGNSPLHF. V is TRBV28 and J is TRBJ1-6; D may be TRBD1 (6 bases). Trimming removed 8 bases from V and 6 bases from J, with 23 bases in between. CDR1 is MDHEN, CDR2 SYDVKM, per germline. The CDR3 totals 17 residues.